This T cell receptor (beta chain) originates from a study of tumor-infiltrating lymphocytes in primary liver carcinoma. Whole-study context: Sample yields, roughly 3.5 to 7.13 million productive TCRbeta reads, were similar across the tissue types.

The blood RNA (from unsorted whole blood) was obtained, and germline DNA was also extracted. A constant-region primer served to make TCR beta cDNA from about 500 ng total RNA. Generation of the TCR beta libraries relied on three nested multiplex PCR rounds using slightly modified ARM-PCR. Rounds one and two of PCR, each of roughly 10 cycles, were primed with TRBV1-TRBV30 forward primers and a C-beta reverse primer. TCRdb recomputed calls from the multiplex PCR reads with MiXCR, one row per CDR3 protein. This table has around 330,000 distinct CDR3 sequences, approximately 65% appearing once. The V gene end was trimmed by 7 bases and the J gene end by 3 bases; junction bases not matched to a gene: 7. The germline V gene encodes CDR1 SGHNT and CDR2 YYREEE (reference sequence). This CDR3 is built from 15 residues.

The sequence came from a man aged 35-49 years with primary liver carcinoma and hepatitis B virus infection. Source material: peripheral blood. The J gene is TRBJ2-1, the V gene TRBV5-4; 10 bases map to TRBD2. CDR3 nucleotides: TGTGCCAGCGGTCCCGGACTAGCGGACTACAATGAGCAGTTCTTC. Its protein product is CASGPGLADYNEQFF.